Detailed here is one TCR beta chain. The target antigen is unknown. All of the isolated RNA was reverse transcribed, so expressed TCRB transcripts were sequenced. The average read count of naive, central memory and regulatory T cell samples was 3 million to 4 million. Clones were sequenced by immunoSEQ multiplex PCR, and TCRdb holds only the in-frame ones, with some missing. The table lists about 260,000 clones, roughly two thirds of them singletons. The data stem from a study of beta chain features in type 1 diabetes. Trimming stripped 2 bases from V and 3 bases from J, with 12 bases between. Germline assignment: CDR1 SGHRS and CDR2 YFSETQ. The CDR3 length is 14 residues. Findings and limits, study-wide: It was among patients, rather than healthy donors, that naive, central memory and Treg TCRB repertoires appeared more similar.

Via CD45RO/CCR7/CD25/CD127/CD95/CD27, cells of the CD4+ naive, central memory, regulatory and stem cell-like memory subsets were sorted. Sequenced input: naive CD4+ T cells from blood. The chain is built from TRBV5-1 and TRBJ2-7; the D is unclear. This TCR came from a man younger than 45 in good health. The CDR3 loop reads CASSFSPGFYEQYF. The CDR3 nucleotides read TGCGCCAGCAGCTTTTCCCCGGGTTTCTACGAGCAGTACTTC.